This T cell receptor beta chain comes out of a study of CD4 T cells in relation to SARS-CoV-2 and coronaviruses. Study at large: The negative reference was HIV-1 Nef peptide pool or peptide-free culture.

The CDR3 has 14 residues. CDR1 is SGHRS and CDR2 is YFSETQ in the germline V gene. Trimming pared 7 bases from V and 0 bases from J, leaving 12 bases between. The method was immunoSEQ multiplex PCR; TCRdb's version includes in-frame clones alone and lacks a portion of them. The sample carries under 25,000 clones, roughly 73% recorded once. The unexposed donors gave CD4+ T cells in 2011-2018, prior to COVID-19. After roughly ten days of culture, CD4+ T cells were isolated. As cell numbers allowed, unexposed-donor CD4+ T cells faced SARS-CoV-2 S/N and four cold-coronavirus spikes. Points on this clone: The antigen is undetermined.

The source is a human donor in good health. The sequenced material came from CD4+ T cells from PBMCs, cultured in vitro. This chain uses TRBV5-1 with TRBJ2-3; D ambiguous. In DNA, the CDR3 is TGCGCCAGCTACCAGGCCACTAGCACAGATACGCAGTATTTT. The encoded protein is CASYQATSTDTQYF.